Listed below are T cell receptor beta chains from one sample, sequenced in a study of blood T cell repertoires in COVID-19. Sequencing was performed with immunoSEQ multiplex PCR; in TCRdb, only in-frame clones are kept and a portion is missing. The profile shows about 130,000 clones, over 80% of them singletons. Sequencing input: peripheral blood. Receptors originate from a man between 60 and 75 years old with acute or convalescent COVID-19. CDR3s include the opening cysteine and the closing phenylalanine or tryptophan. The D gene is left open where the match is weak. Size is omitted from some rows. Given values are once, few, many or a class for expanded clones.

V gene	D gene	J gene	clone size	CDR3 DNA	CDR3 protein
TRBV30	NA	TRBJ2-3	few	TGTGCCTGGAGTAAGGGGGGAGGGGGCACAGATACGCAGTATTTT	CAWSKGGGGTDTQYF
TRBV30	NA	TRBJ1-2	NA	TGTGCCTGGGACCAGACAGGCTATGGCTACACCTTC	CAWDQTGYGYTF
TRBV7-6	NA	TRBJ1-3	NA	TGTGCCAGCAGCTCTTCATGGGAGTCTGGAAACACCATATATTTT	CASSSSWESGNTIYF
TRBV5-1	NA	TRBJ2-3	NA	TGCGCCAGCAGCTTTTTTACACCAGGGGCCCTCACAGATACGCAGTATTTT	CASSFFTPGALTDTQYF
TRBV3-1/TRBV3-2	NA	TRBJ2-1	NA	TGTGCCAGCAGCCAAGATAGGAGGGATAAGTTCTTC	CASSQDRRDKFF
TRBV6-6	NA	TRBJ1-3	NA	TGTGCCAGCGGGCCGACCTCTGGAAACACCATATATTTT	CASGPTSGNTIYF
TRBV30	NA	TRBJ1-2	once	TGTGCCTGGAGTATCCCGTTTTCAGTCCGCTATGGCTACACCTTC	CAWSIPFSVRYGYTF
TRBV3-1/TRBV3-2	NA	TRBJ1-2	NA	TGTGCCAGCAGGCAACGGGGGGCCGGTGGCTACACCTTC	CASRQRGAGGYTF
TRBV18	NA	TRBJ2-3	once	TGTGCCAGCTCACCACGAAGCTTTCCCGGAGGAAGGGCAGATACGCAGTATTTT	CASSPRSFPGGRADTQYF
TRBV6-5	TRBD1	TRBJ1-3	NA	TGTGCCAGCAGGCCGGAAGACAGGGCTGGAAACACCATATATTTT	CASRPEDRAGNTIYF
TRBV7-9	NA	TRBJ2-2	NA	TGTGCCAGCAGTTTTCCCCTACCCCCAGGGGCGGGCGGGGAGCTGTTTTTT	CASSFPLPPGAGGELFF
TRBV5-6	TRBD2	TRBJ2-5	NA	TGTGCCAGCAGCCCAAGCCGCGGGAGGTTCGAGACCCAGTACTTC	CASSPSRGRFETQYF
TRBV4-1	TRBD1	TRBJ1-3	NA	TGCGCCAGCAGCCGCGGACAGGGGGCAACTGGAAACACCATATATTTT	CASSRGQGATGNTIYF
TRBV7-9	TRBD2	TRBJ2-1	NA	TGTGCCAGCAGCTTGGGGCGACTAGCGGGAAGAGACAATGAGCAGTTCTTC	CASSLGRLAGRDNEQFF
TRBV27	NA	TRBJ2-1	once	TGTGCCAGCAGTTTGAGGGTGAACACTGAGCAGTTCTTC	CASSLRVNTEQFF
TRBV6-4	TRBD2	TRBJ2-2	NA	TGTGCCAGCAGAGCGGGAGGCAACACCGGGGAGCTGTTTTTT	CASRAGGNTGELFF
TRBV6-6	TRBD1	TRBJ1-2	NA	TGTGCCAGCAGAGGCGCGGACAGGGGATACGGCTACACCTTC	CASRGADRGYGYTF
TRBV2	NA	TRBJ2-6	NA	TGTGCCAGCAGTTTCAGCTCTGGGGCCAACGTCCTGACTTTC	CASSFSSGANVLTF
TRBV14	NA	TRBJ1-2	NA	TGTGCCAGCAGCCAAGGGGGGCACTATGGCTACACCTTC	CASSQGGHYGYTF
TRBV5-5	NA	TRBJ1-3	NA	TGTGCCAGCAGCTTGGGAGTCTTCGGAAACACCATATATTTT	CASSLGVFGNTIYF
TRBV7-9	NA	TRBJ1-4	NA	TGTGCCAGCAGCTACCCCGAAGTCGGGGGGACTAATGAAAAACTGTTTTTT	CASSYPEVGGTNEKLFF
TRBV10-2	NA	TRBJ2-7	NA	TGCGCCAGCAGTGAATGGAGCTACGAGCAGTACTTC	CASSEWSYEQYF
TRBV7-8	NA	TRBJ1-2	NA	TGTGCCAGCAGCCCATCCAGGGTTAGGGACTATGGCTACACCTTC	CASSPSRVRDYGYTF
TRBV15	NA	TRBJ2-3	NA	TGTGCCACCAGCAGAGACGGAAAGAGGACAGATACGCAGTATTTT	CATSRDGKRTDTQYF
TRBV2	NA	TRBJ2-1	NA	TGTGCCAGCAGACCCTCGGCGGTTTTGAATGAGCAGTTCTTC	CASRPSAVLNEQFF
TRBV29-1	NA	TRBJ2-2	once	TGCAGCGCCGGGAGTGTCATCGGGGAGCTGTTTTTT	CSAGSVIGELFF
TRBV19	TRBD2	TRBJ2-1	NA	TGTGCCAGTAGTATCATGGCTAGCGGGTACAATGAGCAGTTCTTC	CASSIMASGYNEQFF
TRBV12-3/TRBV12-4	NA	TRBJ2-4	NA	TGTGCCAGCAGTTTTAGGGGGGGAAACATTCAGTACTTC	CASSFRGGNIQYF
TRBV28	NA	TRBJ1-2	NA	TGTGCCAGCTCTGCTCTCGGGTATGGCTACACCTTC	CASSALGYGYTF
TRBV2	TRBD1	TRBJ1-5	NA	TGTGCCAGCAGGGACAGGGGGTCGGCAGGAAAGCCCCAGCATTTT	CASRDRGSAGKPQHF
TRBV28	NA	TRBJ2-1	NA	TGTGCCAGCAGTGATGGAGGATACAATGAGCAGTTCTTC	CASSDGGYNEQFF
TRBV6-5	NA	TRBJ1-1	NA	TGTGCCAGCACTCAAATGTGGGGGCTTTGGACTGAAGCTTTCTTT	CASTQMWGLWTEAFF
TRBV6-5	NA	TRBJ1-2	NA	TGTGCCAGCAAGTGGGCGGGACGGAACGATGGCTACACCTTC	CASKWAGRNDGYTF
TRBV12-3/TRBV12-4	NA	TRBJ2-1	few	TGTGCCAGCAGTTTAGACTCCCACAATGAGCAGTTCTTC	CASSLDSHNEQFF
TRBV30	TRBD1	TRBJ2-7	NA	TGTGCCTGGAGTGGGGGGACAGGGATTTCCTACGAGCAGTACTTC	CAWSGGTGISYEQYF
TRBV28	TRBD1	TRBJ2-7	NA	TGTGCCAGCAGTTTAGAGGGTACAGGGGGATCCTACGAGCAGTACTTC	CASSLEGTGGSYEQYF
TRBV19	NA	TRBJ1-1	many	TGTGCCAGTACGAGGGCCTCGAACACTGAAGCTTTCTTT	CASTRASNTEAFF
TRBV6-6	TRBD1	TRBJ2-7	NA	TGTGCCAGCAGCCAGACAGGGGTCGGCCGTACCTACGAGCAGTACTTC	CASSQTGVGRTYEQYF